What follows describes a single T cell receptor beta chain. The antigen remains unidentified. The study ran its PCR with 60 Vbeta and 13 Jbeta primers. The method was immunoSEQ multiplex PCR; TCRdb's version includes in-frame clones alone and lacks a portion of them. The table includes about 300,000 clones, more than 80% detected once. The sample is drawn from a study of cytomegalovirus exposure and HLA in healthy donors. The study, taken as a whole, reports: Whilst most TCR sequences proved rare, a subset of public TCRs occurred across many donors.

Trimming removed 4 bases from V and 3 bases from J; junction bases left unmatched: 4. The CDR3 sequence is 15 residues long. CDR1 is LNHDA and CDR2 is SQIVND in the germline V gene (reference sequence). This sequence originates from a man in his forties in good health and CMV-seropositive. The sequenced sample consisted of PBMCs. V is TRBV19 and J is TRBJ1-5, with 9 bases matching TRBD1. This CDR3 is CASSTGQGTNQPQHF. CDR3 DNA sequence: TGTGCCAGTAGTACCGGACAGGGGACCAATCAGCCCCAGCATTTT.